This entry lists 16 T cell receptor beta chains sequenced from one sample in a study of blood T cell repertoires in COVID-19 (dated by TCRdb to the early 2020s). Libraries were prepared through the immunoSEQ multiplex PCR assay. In its TCRdb copy, this immuneACCESS table keeps in-frame sequences only and misses some clones. Where compared with another copy, unresolved V genes explain less than half of these, and the others have no known cause. A total of 300,000 to 400,000 clones appear in this sample, roughly 85% of them only once. About 2% of the sample rests with the top ten. Sequences were obtained from PBMCs or T cells enriched from blood (not recorded which). The receptor source for this set is a woman in her twenties or thirties who had been exposed to COVID-19.

The CDR3 here is CASSVGGGSRAEAFF. The DNA for the CDR3 is TGTGCCAGCAGCGTAGGTGGGGGGTCGAGGGCTGAAGCTTTCTTT. The chain carries TRBV9 and TRBJ1-1; a weak D match, TRBD1 (5 bases). Germline-derived CDR1 and CDR2 are SGDLS and YYNGEE. The CDR3 runs to 15 residues. Trimming took off 0 bases at V and 6 bases at J, with 15 bases between the two ends.

The chain links TRBV28 to TRBJ2-7, with 7 bases matching TRBD2. Germline CDR1 MDHEN, CDR2 SYDVKM. V dropped 3 bases and J dropped 4; count of bases not matched to a gene: 6. The CDR3 length is 14 residues. The CDR3 DNA follows: TGTGCCAGCAGTTTCTCCGGGGGGAATTACGAGCAGTACTTC. Protein sequence: CASSFSGGNYEQYF.

The rearrangement joins TRBV27 to TRBJ1-2; TRBD1 aligns across 8 bases. V shed 6 bases and J 6 bases; nucleotides not matched to a gene: 6. The CDR3 consists of 13 residues. CDR1 MNHEY and CDR2 SMNVEV come from the germline V gene (reference sequence). The CDR3, as DNA: TGTGCCAGCAGCCCAGACAGGGGAGATGGCTACACCTTC. The encoded protein is CASSPDRGDGYTF.

The chain has TRBV5-1 and TRBJ1-2; 8 nucleotides match TRBD1. V shed 0 bases and J 7 bases; nucleotides not matched to a gene: 5. CDR1 and CDR2 from the germline V gene are SGHRS and YFSETQ. The CDR3 has 14 residues. CDR3 sequence (DNA): TGCGCCAGCAGCTTGGCCGCAGGGGGCGGTGGCTACACCTTC. As protein: CASSLAAGGGGYTF.

This clone was detected once. The CDR3 sequence: CASRPGARNTEAFF. CDR3 coding DNA: TGTGCCAGCAGGCCAGGGGCGAGAAACACTGAAGCTTTCTTT. J is TRBJ1-1 and V is TRBV28; TRBD1 is a possible D gene (6 bases). Between the trimmed V and J ends, which lost 6 bases and 2 bases, there was a span of 13 bases. Germline values: CDR1 MDHEN, CDR2 SYDVKM. The CDR3 spans 14 residues.

CDR3 sequence reads: CATESGSGNTIYF. In nucleotides, the CDR3 is TGCGCCACCGAATCAGGCTCTGGAAACACCATATATTTT. V is TRBV23-1 and J is TRBJ1-3; D unclear. TRBV23-1 is noted as an ORF with a role that remains uncertain. Between the trimmed V and J ends, which lost 10 bases and 0 bases, there was a span of 10 bases. The CDR3 totals 13 residues.

The V call is TRBV6-4, the J call TRBJ2-1; 9 bases match TRBD2. V trimming: 4 bases; J trimming: 4 bases; junction bases outside the gene matches: 8. Germline assignment: CDR1 MRHNA and CDR2 SNTAGT. The CDR3 runs to 16 residues. CDR3 amino acids: CASSVRSGSLYNEQFF. As DNA, the CDR3 is TGTGCCAGCAGTGTCCGTAGCGGGAGTTTGTACAATGAGCAGTTCTTC.

As for this clone: This sample also contains other DNA sequences that code for the same CDR3. The chain has TRBV7-9 and TRBJ2-7, with 9 bases fitting TRBD1. The length of the CDR3 is 14 residues. Per the germline V gene, CDR1 is SEHNR and CDR2 is FQNEAQ (reference sequence). After removal of 3 bases from V and 4 bases from J, the junction contained 4 bases not matched to a gene. The CDR3 spells CASSFPGQGYEQYF. The CDR3 nucleotides are TGTGCCAGCAGCTTTCCCGGACAGGGGTACGAGCAGTACTTC.

Concerning this clone itself: Other nucleotide sequences from this sample produce the same CDR3. The chain joins TRBV4-1 to TRBJ2-2; 9 bases are a match to TRBD1. Germline loops: CDR1 MGHRA, CDR2 YSYEKL. The CDR3 is made up of 16 amino acids. V dropped 4 bases and J dropped 1; count of bases not matched to a gene: 4. The CDR3 loop reads CASSPLGQGNTGELFF. CDR3 DNA sequence: TGCGCCAGCAGCCCATTGGGACAGGGGAACACCGGGGAGCTGTTTTTT.

V gene TRBV10-1 combines with J gene TRBJ2-3, with 10 bases lining up with TRBD2. V dropped 1 base and J dropped 12; count of bases not matched to a gene: 7. CDR1 WNHNN and CDR2 SYGVQD come from the germline V gene (reference sequence). This CDR3 comprises 14 residues. The CDR3 bases are TGCGCCAGCAGTGAGTTGTTAGCGGGGGGCCAACAGTATTTT. The encoded protein is CASSELLAGGQQYF.

The chain recombines TRBV6-5 with TRBJ1-3; no firm D call. V lost 6 bases and J 5 bases, leaving 14 bases between the germline ends. This CDR3 comprises 14 residues. From germline, CDR1 is MNHEY and CDR2 SVGAGI. The CDR3 DNA reads TGTGCCAGCAGACTAGGCGGTGGGAGAAACACCATATATTTT. Protein product: CASRLGGGRNTIYF.

The chain carries TRBV7-9 and TRBJ2-3, with TRBD2 matching 8 bases. The ends lost 4 bases at V and 0 bases at J; junction bases unmatched: 12. The V gene's germline CDR1 is SEHNR and CDR2 FQNEAQ (reference sequence). The CDR3 runs 18 residues. In DNA, the CDR3 is TGTGCCAGCAGCTACCCCTCCGGGGGGGGTGGGAGCACAGATACGCAGTATTTT. This translates into CASSYPSGGGGSTDTQYF.

J is TRBJ1-3 and V is TRBV5-6; D is possibly TRBD1 (6 bases). Per the germline V gene, CDR1 is SGHDT and CDR2 is YYEEEE. This CDR3 has 15 amino acids. V shed 4 bases and J shed 4 bases, with 15 bases lying between them. The CDR3 coding sequence is TGTGCCAGCAGCCTACCTCAGGGGCTCGGAAACACCATATATTTT. Its translation: CASSLPQGLGNTIYF.

The chain combines TRBV30 with TRBJ2-2; TRBD2 matches 8 bases. Germline CDR1 and CDR2: GTSNPN and SVGIG (reference sequence). V shed 5 bases, J shed 1 base, and the junction held 6 bases outside the gene matches. This CDR3 is built from 15 residues. CDR3 DNA sequence: TGTGCCTGGGCGGGCGGGGGGCGGAACACCGGGGAGCTGTTTTTT. It is translated as CAWAGGGRNTGELFF.

This clone appeared a few times. The V call is TRBV20-1, the J call TRBJ1-2, with a weak D call TRBD1 (6 bases). The germline V gene encodes CDR1 DFQATT and CDR2 SNEGSKA (reference sequence). V shed 1 base and J shed 12 bases, with 12 bases lying between them. The length of the CDR3 is 11 residues. The CDR3 spells CSARGQVWHTF. Here the CDR3 DNA reads TGCAGTGCTAGAGGACAGGTATGGCACACCTTC.

The CDR3 DNA follows: TGTGCCAGAAAAGAGCGGGAGTCGTCGGCCGAGCAGTACTTC. Translation gives CARKERESSAEQYF. The chain combines TRBV2 with TRBJ2-7, with 8 bases that match TRBD2. The CDR3 consists of 14 residues. Looked up from germline, CDR1 is SNHLY and CDR2 is FYNNEI. The junction had 13 bases not matched to a gene; V was cut back by 9 bases and J by 6 bases.